The rows below give T cell receptor beta chains drawn from one sample of a study of cytomegalovirus exposure and HLA in healthy donors. TCRdb keeps only in-frame clones here, not all; method: immunoSEQ multiplex PCR. The table has roughly 130,000 clones, roughly two thirds seen once; the top ten hold 1.6%. Specimen: PBMCs. Receptors were obtained from a young man in good health and CMV-seropositive. The CDR3 runs from the conserved cysteine through the conserved F or W. D genes are given only for firm matches. Not all rows give a size; the values are once, few, many and, for expanded clones, a class.

clone size	J gene	V gene	D gene	CDR3 DNA	CDR3 protein
NA	TRBJ2-3	TRBV4-3	TRBD2	TGCGCCAGCAGCCAAGTTAGCGGGACGCGCACAGATACGCAGTATTTT	CASSQVSGTRTDTQYF
NA	TRBJ2-7	TRBV5-5	TRBD1	TGTGCCAGCAGCGGGACAGGGGAGTACGAGCAGTACTTC	CASSGTGEYEQYF
NA	TRBJ2-1	TRBV13	TRBD2	TGTGCCAGCAGCTCCGAGGCGGGAGGCCTCTACAATGAGCAGTTCTTC	CASSSEAGGLYNEQFF
once	TRBJ1-1	TRBV29-1	TRBD1	TGCAGCGCCGGAGAGGGGGCCTTGGACACTGAAGCTTTCTTT	CSAGEGALDTEAFF
NA	TRBJ1-1	TRBV11-2	NA	TGTGCCAGCAGCTTAGATCGGAACACTGAAGCTTTCTTT	CASSLDRNTEAFF
NA	TRBJ2-4	TRBV6-1	TRBD1	TGTGCCAGCAGTGACCCGACAGGGGGCTCGGCAACGCTAGCCAAAAACATTCAGTACTTC	CASSDPTGGSATLAKNIQYF
NA	TRBJ1-2	TRBV6-5	TRBD1	TGTGCCAGCACCAACGACAGGGGCGGCTACACCTTC	CASTNDRGGYTF
NA	TRBJ1-3	TRBV5-1	NA	TGCGCCAGCAGCTTGGCAGGGCGCGGAAACACCATATATTTT	CASSLAGRGNTIYF
NA	TRBJ2-2	TRBV13	NA	TGTGCCAGCAGCTTATTCGGCGGGGAGCTGTTTTTT	CASSLFGGELFF
NA	TRBJ2-1	TRBV4-2	TRBD2	TGTGCCAGCAGCCAAGGGTCCTCTAGCGGGAGCGTGGATGAGCAGTTCTTC	CASSQGSSSGSVDEQFF
NA	TRBJ2-1	TRBV7-6	NA	TGTGCCAGCAGCTCATTTAAGGGAACGGGAGAGAAGAGGAATGAGCAGTTCTTC	CASSSFKGTGEKRNEQFF
NA	TRBJ2-3	TRBV4-3	NA	TGCGCCAGCAGCCACCACCCCCGAGCGAAAGTCACAGATACGCAGTATTTT	CASSHHPRAKVTDTQYF
NA	TRBJ2-7	TRBV2	NA	TGTGCCAGCAGTGAAGGGGGGGTGACTACTTACGAGCAGTACTTC	CASSEGGVTTYEQYF
NA	TRBJ2-3	TRBV28	TRBD1	TGTGCCAGCAGTTTGGGGACAGCCACAGATACGCAGTATTTT	CASSLGTATDTQYF
NA	TRBJ1-1	TRBV29-1	TRBD1	TGCAGCGTTCGTCCCGGGACAGGGGACGGTTCCCCGAACACTGAAGCTTTCTTT	CSVRPGTGDGSPNTEAFF
NA	TRBJ1-1	TRBV30	NA	TGTGCCTGGAGTGGGGACATCGAGAACACTGAAGCTTTCTTT	CAWSGDIENTEAFF
NA	TRBJ2-3	TRBV5-1	NA	TGCGCCAGCAGCTTCCAGCGGGTTATCACAGATACGCAGTATTTT	CASSFQRVITDTQYF
few	TRBJ1-2	TRBV5-1	TRBD1	TGCGCCAGCAGCACTAGGCCAACAGGGGGCGCAGGCTATGGCTACACCTTC	CASSTRPTGGAGYGYTF
NA	TRBJ2-7	TRBV7-9	TRBD2	TGTGCCAGCAGCCCCTGGGGCGGGACTAGCGGGAGCAGAGGTGGAGAATTC	CASSPWGGTSGSRGGEF
NA	TRBJ2-7	TRBV9	NA	TGTGCCAGCAGCGCGTCGATGGACAGACAATACCCAGAGGAGCAGTACTTC	CASSASMDRQYPEEQYF
NA	TRBJ2-7	TRBV5-1	NA	TGCGCCAGCAGCCCGACCGGGACAAGCTCCTACGAGCAGTACTTC	CASSPTGTSSYEQYF
NA	TRBJ1-2	TRBV10-2	TRBD1	TGCGCCAGCAGTGAGTGGGGACAGGGGAGCTCGCAAGGCTACACCTTC	CASSEWGQGSSQGYTF
once	TRBJ2-7	TRBV5-6	TRBD2	TGTGCCAGCAGCTGGGGCTTTGGGGGAGGGCCTTCCTACGAGCAGTACTTC	CASSWGFGGGPSYEQYF
NA	TRBJ1-5	TRBV2	NA	TGTGCCAGCAGTGAAGCTACAGCCTACAATCAGCCCCAGCATTTT	CASSEATAYNQPQHF
NA	TRBJ2-1	TRBV7-2	NA	TGTGCCAGCAGCCGGTCCGGCTCCTACAATGAGCAGTTCTTC	CASSRSGSYNEQFF
once	TRBJ1-1	TRBV6-6	NA	TGTGCCAGCAGTTACGGGGGCCCCGAAGCTTTCTTT	CASSYGGPEAFF
NA	TRBJ2-2	TRBV4-1	NA	TGCGCCAGCAGCCAAAGGGGGGGAGCATCGAACACCGGGGAGCTGTTTTTT	CASSQRGGASNTGELFF
NA	TRBJ2-7	TRBV27	TRBD1	TGTGCCAGCAGTTTCGACAGGGGGAGCGAGCAGTACTTC	CASSFDRGSEQYF
NA	TRBJ2-1	TRBV9	TRBD1	TGTGCCAGCGGGACGTGGGACAGGGGCGGTAATGAGCAGTTCTTC	CASGTWDRGGNEQFF
once	TRBJ1-1	TRBV6-5	NA	TGTGCCAGCAATTTAGGAAGGGTCTCGGGGACTGAAGCTTTCTTT	CASNLGRVSGTEAFF
NA	TRBJ2-1	TRBV20-1	NA	TGCAGTGCGAGCCCTTACAATGAGCAGTTCTTC	CSASPYNEQFF
few	TRBJ1-1	TRBV28	NA	TGTGCCAGCTGCCTACGAGGCCACGGTGGCACTGAAGCTTTCTTT	CASCLRGHGGTEAFF
once	TRBJ2-2	TRBV6-6	TRBD1	TGTGCCAGCAATCGTGAACAGGGGGCTTCCGGGGAGCTGTTTTTT	CASNREQGASGELFF
NA	TRBJ1-1	TRBV6-5	NA	TGTGCCAGCTTCCGAGGCACTGAAGCTTTCTTT	CASFRGTEAFF
NA	TRBJ2-7	TRBV25-1	NA	TGTGCCAGCAGTGAACTAGGGAGCTACGAGCAGTACTTC	CASSELGSYEQYF
NA	TRBJ2-7	TRBV2	NA	TGTGCCAGCAGTGGTGGCAGATACTACGAGCAGTACTTC	CASSGGRYYEQYF
NA	TRBJ2-3	TRBV5-4	NA	TGTGCCAGCAGCTCGGCGAGTGAGCGGGCGGGCACAGATACGCAGTATTTT	CASSSASERAGTDTQYF
NA	TRBJ2-6	TRBV6-4	NA	TGTGCCAGCAGTGACTCGGTTAGCTCTGGGGCCAACGTCCTGACTTTC	CASSDSVSSGANVLTF
NA	TRBJ2-7	TRBV18	TRBD1	TGTGCCAGCTCACCCGGGACAGGGGCGGTCTACGAGCAGTACTTC	CASSPGTGAVYEQYF
NA	TRBJ1-5	TRBV7-9	NA	TGTGCCAGCAGCTTTACTTACGGGCAGCCCCAGCATTTT	CASSFTYGQPQHF
few	TRBJ2-7	TRBV5-1	TRBD2	TGCGCCAGCAGCTTTCCGGGACTAGCGGGAGACTCCTACGAGCAGTACTTC	CASSFPGLAGDSYEQYF
NA	TRBJ2-5	TRBV14	TRBD1	TGTGCCAGCAGCCAACACCCGGGACAGGGAGGTAGTTACGTGCAGTACTTC	CASSQHPGQGGSYVQYF
NA	TRBJ2-7	TRBV6-1	TRBD2	TGTGCCAGCAGCTCTAGCGGGAACTCATTGTACGAGCAGTACTTC	CASSSSGNSLYEQYF
few	TRBJ2-3	TRBV15	NA	TGTGCCACCAGAGGGGGTAAGGACACAGATACGCAGTATTTT	CATRGGKDTDTQYF
NA	TRBJ1-4	TRBV7-9	TRBD1	TGTGCCAGCAGCTTAGCAACGACGACAGGGCCTAATGAAAAACTGTTTTTT	CASSLATTTGPNEKLFF
NA	TRBJ2-3	TRBV10-3	TRBD1	TGTGCCATCAGTTTACAGGGGGCTAGGACAGATACGCAGTATTTT	CAISLQGARTDTQYF
NA	TRBJ1-1	TRBV12-5	NA	TGTGCTAGTTTCCGGGGGTATCCGGGGTCGGACACTGAAGCTTTCTTT	CASFRGYPGSDTEAFF
few	TRBJ2-2	TRBV7-5	NA	TGTGCCAGAAGCCCAACCCGGAGGGCGGACACCGGGGAGCTGTTTTTT	CARSPTRRADTGELFF
NA	TRBJ2-7	TRBV9	NA	TGTGCCAGCAGCGTAGGAGAGACAGAAATCAGCTCCTACGAGCAGTACTTC	CASSVGETEISSYEQYF
NA	TRBJ2-5	TRBV5-1	NA	TGCGCCAGCAGCCCTCGGGTTCCGCGGGAGACCCAGTACTTC	CASSPRVPRETQYF
NA	TRBJ2-1	TRBV10-3	NA	TGTGCCATCAGTGAGCGTGCAGGTGAGCAGTTCTTC	CAISERAGEQFF
NA	TRBJ1-2	TRBV27	TRBD1	TGTGCCAGCAGTATCACCGGGACAGGGGTTTTCTACACCTTC	CASSITGTGVFYTF
few	TRBJ1-5	TRBV9	TRBD1	TGTGCCAGCAGCGCAAGACTGTTGGACAGGGTTCATTATAGCAATCAGCCCCAGCATTTT	CASSARLLDRVHYSNQPQHF
NA	TRBJ1-5	TRBV2	TRBD1	TGTGCCAGCAGCGAACAGGGGAGCTATCAGCCCCAGCATTTT	CASSEQGSYQPQHF
NA	TRBJ1-2	TRBV5-6	NA	TGTGCCAGCAGCATGACAGGCTATGGCTACACCTTC	CASSMTGYGYTF